The rows below give T cell receptor beta chains drawn from one sample of a study of blood T cell repertoires in COVID-19. The data were produced by immunoSEQ multiplex PCR, yet TCRdb's version contains in-frame clones alone and is incomplete. The table includes 140,000 or so clones, roughly 80% detected once. Sequences were obtained from peripheral blood. All receptors come from a man between 65 and 79 years old who had recovered from COVID-19. Each CDR3 is given with its conserved first and last residue. Each record gives: CDR3 protein, CDR3 DNA, J gene, clone size, D gene, V gene. D genes are given only for firm matches. The size entry is marked missing in some rows and otherwise reads once, few, many or a size class.

CDR3aa: CASSLGLATYEQYF
CDR3nt: TGCGCCAGCAGCTTAGGACTAGCGACCTACGAGCAGTACTTC
j_gene: TRBJ2-7
abundance: .
d_gene: TRBD2
v_gene: TRBV5-1

CDR3aa: CASGLPTSGRPLFPYEQYF
CDR3nt: TGTGCTAGTGGTTTGCCGACTAGCGGGAGGCCCTTATTTCCCTACGAGCAGTACTTC
j_gene: TRBJ2-7
abundance: .
d_gene: TRBD2
v_gene: TRBV12-5

CDR3aa: CASGHRDKAFF
CDR3nt: TGTGCTAGTGGTCACAGGGACAAAGCTTTCTTT
j_gene: TRBJ1-1
abundance: few
d_gene: .
v_gene: TRBV12-5

CDR3aa: CSVEDQRAGGTGGAKNIQYF
CDR3nt: TGCAGCGTTGAAGATCAACGGGCAGGGGGCACCGGAGGAGCCAAAAACATTCAGTACTTC
j_gene: TRBJ2-4
abundance: few
d_gene: TRBD1
v_gene: TRBV29-1

CDR3aa: CASSQGRRGGSEAFF
CDR3nt: TGCGCCAGCAGCCAAGGTAGACGAGGCGGGTCTGAAGCTTTCTTT
j_gene: TRBJ1-1
abundance: .
d_gene: .
v_gene: TRBV4-3

CDR3aa: CASSHPGGEGNQPQHF
CDR3nt: TGCGCCAGCAGCCATCCCGGGGGGGAGGGCAATCAGCCCCAGCATTTT
j_gene: TRBJ1-5
abundance: .
d_gene: .
v_gene: TRBV4-1

CDR3aa: CAIRGDSDNSPLHF
CDR3nt: TGTGCCATCCGCGGGGACAGCGATAATTCACCCCTCCACTTT
j_gene: TRBJ1-6
abundance: .
d_gene: TRBD1
v_gene: TRBV10-3

CDR3aa: CAWSVVAGEAFF
CDR3nt: TGTGCCTGGAGTGTAGTGGCAGGTGAAGCTTTCTTT
j_gene: TRBJ1-1
abundance: .
d_gene: .
v_gene: TRBV30

CDR3aa: CASSFGDRRDNEQFF
CDR3nt: TGTGCCAGCAGCTTTGGGGACAGGAGGGACAATGAGCAGTTCTTC
j_gene: TRBJ2-1
abundance: .
d_gene: TRBD1
v_gene: TRBV5-8

CDR3aa: CASSQQWGASGIGEQYF
CDR3nt: TGTGCCAGCAGCCAACAATGGGGAGCTAGCGGGATCGGCGAGCAGTACTTC
j_gene: TRBJ2-7
abundance: .
d_gene: TRBD2
v_gene: TRBV5-5

CDR3aa: CAWSSHGQGIYEQYF
CDR3nt: TGTGCCTGGAGTAGCCATGGACAGGGGATTTACGAGCAGTACTTC
j_gene: TRBJ2-7
abundance: .
d_gene: TRBD1
v_gene: TRBV30

CDR3aa: CASSSLGLAGIYEQYF
CDR3nt: TGTGCCAGCAGCTCCCTAGGGCTAGCGGGAATCTACGAGCAGTACTTC
j_gene: TRBJ2-7
abundance: .
d_gene: TRBD2
v_gene: TRBV3-1/TRBV3-2

CDR3aa: CASSQDLGQGGSYGYTF
CDR3nt: TGTGCCAGCAGCCAAGACCTCGGACAGGGAGGATCCTATGGCTACACCTTC
j_gene: TRBJ1-2
abundance: .
d_gene: TRBD1
v_gene: TRBV3-1/TRBV3-2

CDR3aa: CAISEAGTSHSEQFF
CDR3nt: TGTGCCATCAGTGAGGCCGGGACTAGCCACTCTGAGCAGTTCTTC
j_gene: TRBJ2-1
abundance: .
d_gene: TRBD2
v_gene: TRBV10-3

CDR3aa: CASSGDYQPQHF
CDR3nt: TGTGCCAGCAGTGGGGACTATCAGCCCCAGCATTTT
j_gene: TRBJ1-5
abundance: .
d_gene: .
v_gene: TRBV28

CDR3aa: CASSYSPARGTGELFF
CDR3nt: TGTGCCAGCAGTTACTCCCCGGCGCGGGGCACCGGGGAGCTGTTTTTT
j_gene: TRBJ2-2
abundance: .
d_gene: .
v_gene: TRBV6-5

CDR3aa: CASSRAYSPYQETQYF
CDR3nt: TGTGCCAGCTCCCGCGCGTACAGCCCCTACCAAGAGACCCAGTACTTC
j_gene: TRBJ2-5
abundance: .
d_gene: .
v_gene: TRBV11-2

CDR3aa: CASSHRPGLAYNEQFF
CDR3nt: TGCGCCAGCAGCCACCGTCCGGGACTAGCATACAATGAGCAGTTCTTC
j_gene: TRBJ2-1
abundance: .
d_gene: TRBD2
v_gene: TRBV4-3